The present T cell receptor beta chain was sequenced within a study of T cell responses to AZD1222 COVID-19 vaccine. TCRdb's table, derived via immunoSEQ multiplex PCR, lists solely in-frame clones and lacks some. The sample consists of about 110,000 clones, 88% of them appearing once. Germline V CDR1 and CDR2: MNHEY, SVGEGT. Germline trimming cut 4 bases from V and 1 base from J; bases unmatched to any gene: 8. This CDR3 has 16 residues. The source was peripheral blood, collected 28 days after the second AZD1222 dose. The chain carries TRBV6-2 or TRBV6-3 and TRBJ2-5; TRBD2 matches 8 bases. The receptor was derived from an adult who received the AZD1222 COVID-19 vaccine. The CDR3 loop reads CASSSWTSQSQETQYF. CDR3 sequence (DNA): TGTGCCAGCAGTTCGTGGACTAGCCAGTCCCAAGAGACCCAGTACTTC.